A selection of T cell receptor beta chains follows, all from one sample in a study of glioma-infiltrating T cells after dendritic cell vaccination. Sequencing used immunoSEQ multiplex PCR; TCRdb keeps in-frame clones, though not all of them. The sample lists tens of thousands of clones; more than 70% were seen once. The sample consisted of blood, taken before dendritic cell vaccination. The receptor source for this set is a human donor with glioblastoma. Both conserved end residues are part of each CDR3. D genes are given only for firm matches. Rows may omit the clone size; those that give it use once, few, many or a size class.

CDR3: CASSLRQLAGANEQFF
DNA: TGTGCCAGCAGCTTAAGACAGTTGGCTGGAGCAAATGAGCAGTTCTTC
V: TRBV5-4
size: .
J: TRBJ2-1
D: .

CDR3: CASSELGTGLNSPLHF
DNA: TGTGCCAGCAGTGAACTCGGGACAGGGCTGAATTCACCCCTCCACTTT
V: TRBV2
size: once
J: TRBJ1-6
D: TRBD1

CDR3: CASSGTSGGDPNEQFF
DNA: TGTGCCAGCAGTGGGACTAGCGGGGGGGACCCCAATGAGCAGTTCTTC
V: TRBV6-1
size: .
J: TRBJ2-1
D: TRBD2

CDR3: CASSLGQGEETQYF
DNA: TGTGCCAGCAGCTTGGGACAGGGTGAAGAGACCCAGTACTTC
V: TRBV11-2
size: .
J: TRBJ2-5
D: TRBD1

CDR3: CASSRSAKNIQYF
DNA: TGCGCCAGCAGTCGGAGTGCCAAAAACATTCAGTACTTC
V: TRBV10-1
size: .
J: TRBJ2-4
D: .

CDR3: CARVRTDSSYEQYF
DNA: TGTGCCAGAGTGAGGACAGACAGCTCCTACGAGCAGTACTTC
V: TRBV6-9
size: .
J: TRBJ2-7
D: .

CDR3: CASSHPTLGIYGYTF
DNA: TGTGCCAGCAGCCACCCGACACTTGGTATCTATGGCTACACCTTC
V: TRBV7-9
size: once
J: TRBJ1-2
D: .

CDR3: CASGEQGTYEQYF
DNA: TGCGCCAGCGGTGAACAGGGCACCTACGAGCAGTACTTC
V: TRBV5-1
size: .
J: TRBJ2-7
D: .

CDR3: CASSLIGGNAYEQYF
DNA: TGCGCCAGCAGCTTGATTGGAGGGAACGCCTACGAGCAGTACTTC
V: TRBV5-1
size: .
J: TRBJ2-7
D: .

CDR3: CASTHDGTGHYEQYF
DNA: TGTGCCAGCACACACGATGGGACAGGGCACTACGAGCAGTACTTC
V: TRBV11-1
size: .
J: TRBJ2-7
D: TRBD1

CDR3: CASIRPLAGSTDTQYF
DNA: TGTGCCAGCATACGACCCCTAGCGGGCAGCACAGATACGCAGTATTTT
V: TRBV2
size: .
J: TRBJ2-3
D: TRBD2

CDR3: CASSFGQGGNQPQHF
DNA: TGTGCCAGCTCGTTCGGACAGGGAGGTAATCAGCCCCAGCATTTT
V: TRBV18
size: .
J: TRBJ1-5
D: TRBD1

CDR3: CAWTGGSYEQYF
DNA: TGTGCCTGGACAGGGGGCTCCTACGAGCAGTACTTC
V: TRBV30
size: .
J: TRBJ2-7
D: TRBD1

CDR3: CASSLEGRRTEAFF
DNA: TGTGCCAGCAGCTTGGAGGGAAGGAGGACTGAAGCTTTCTTT
V: TRBV5-8
size: .
J: TRBJ1-1
D: .

CDR3: CASSFLWTSGIDEQYF
DNA: TGTGCCAGCAGTTTCCTGTGGACTAGCGGGATCGACGAGCAGTACTTC
V: TRBV27
size: .
J: TRBJ2-7
D: TRBD2

CDR3: CASSLEAYEAFF
DNA: TGTGCCAGCAGCTTAGAAGCCTATGAAGCTTTCTTT
V: TRBV7-9
size: .
J: TRBJ1-1
D: .

CDR3: CATRTGLEDEQFF
DNA: TGTGCCACCCGGACAGGGTTGGAGGATGAGCAGTTCTTC
V: TRBV6-5
size: .
J: TRBJ2-1
D: TRBD1

CDR3: CATREGGQLVAEAFF
DNA: TGTGCCACACGGGAGGGGGGACAGCTCGTAGCTGAAGCTTTCTTT
V: TRBV28
size: .
J: TRBJ1-1
D: TRBD1

CDR3: CASSLGGGGTEAFF
DNA: TGTGCCAGCAGCTTAGGGGGGGGTGGAACTGAAGCTTTCTTT
V: TRBV7-9
size: .
J: TRBJ1-1
D: .

CDR3: CSASVGDTQYF
DNA: TGCAGTGCCTCGGTCGGAGATACGCAGTATTTT
V: TRBV20-1
size: .
J: TRBJ2-3
D: .

CDR3: CASSPGRRTGSRNEQFF
DNA: TGTGCCAGTAGTCCAGGGCGGAGGACAGGTTCAAGGAATGAGCAGTTCTTC
V: TRBV19
size: .
J: TRBJ2-1
D: TRBD1

CDR3: CASRPTSGVNTGELFF
DNA: TGCGCCAGCAGACCGACTAGCGGGGTAAACACCGGGGAGCTGTTTTTT
V: TRBV10-2
size: .
J: TRBJ2-2
D: TRBD2

CDR3: CASSPTDLNEQFF
DNA: TGTGCCAGCTCACCAACAGACCTCAATGAGCAGTTCTTC
V: TRBV18
size: .
J: TRBJ2-1
D: .

CDR3: CASSFWDSNAEAFF
DNA: TGCGCCAGCAGCTTCTGGGACAGTAACGCTGAAGCTTTCTTT
V: TRBV5-1
size: .
J: TRBJ1-1
D: TRBD1

CDR3: CASSLERGTEAFF
DNA: TGTGCCAGCAGCTTAGAAAGGGGCACTGAAGCTTTCTTT
V: TRBV7-8
size: .
J: TRBJ1-1
D: .

CDR3: CASSPGTGRGNTEAFF
DNA: TGTGCCAGCAGCCCCGGGACAGGGCGGGGGAACACTGAAGCTTTCTTT
V: TRBV5-6
size: once
J: TRBJ1-1
D: TRBD1

CDR3: CASRLTGVDEKLFF
DNA: TGTGCCAGTAGACTCACAGGGGTGGATGAAAAACTGTTTTTT
V: TRBV19
size: .
J: TRBJ1-4
D: TRBD1

CDR3: CASSAPSYGGATYEQYF
DNA: TGTGCCAGCAGCGCCCCCTCGTACGGGGGGGCAACCTACGAGCAGTACTTC
V: TRBV7-2
size: .
J: TRBJ2-7
D: TRBD2

CDR3: CASSFRQGEADTQYF
DNA: TGTGCCAGCAGCTTCAGACAGGGAGAGGCAGATACGCAGTATTTT
V: TRBV11-2
size: .
J: TRBJ2-3
D: TRBD1

CDR3: CASSPLGEGRTEAFF
DNA: TGCGCCAGCAGCCCTCTAGGGGAGGGGCGGACTGAAGCTTTCTTT
V: TRBV4-1
size: few
J: TRBJ1-1
D: .

CDR3: CASSLIGGNQPQHF
DNA: TGTGCCAGCAGTTTAATAGGGGGCAACCAGCCCCAGCATTTT
V: TRBV27
size: .
J: TRBJ1-5
D: TRBD1

CDR3: CASSYQEGNEQFF
DNA: TGTGCCAGCAGTTACCAAGAGGGAAATGAGCAGTTCTTC
V: TRBV6-6
size: .
J: TRBJ2-1
D: .

CDR3: CASSSQGARGNTIYF
DNA: TGTGCCAGCAGTTCGCAGGGGGCGCGGGGAAACACCATATATTTT
V: TRBV5-4
size: .
J: TRBJ1-3
D: TRBD1

CDR3: CASSSGTSGRQRTDTQYF
DNA: TGTGCCAGCAGTTCCGGGACTAGCGGGAGGCAGCGCACAGATACGCAGTATTTT
V: TRBV27
size: .
J: TRBJ2-3
D: TRBD2

CDR3: CASSISTGSNQPQHF
DNA: TGTGCCAGTAGTATTTCCACAGGGAGCAATCAGCCCCAGCATTTT
V: TRBV19
size: .
J: TRBJ1-5
D: .

CDR3: CASSRGHGLEAFF
DNA: TGTGCCAGCAGCCGGGGACATGGCCTTGAAGCTTTCTTT
V: TRBV6-1
size: .
J: TRBJ1-1
D: .

CDR3: CASSLVAGYEQYF
DNA: TGCGCCAGCAGCTTGGTGGCAGGCTACGAGCAGTACTTC
V: TRBV5-1
size: once
J: TRBJ2-7
D: .

CDR3: CAISESGGLSSYEQYF
DNA: TGTGCCATCAGTGAGTCAGGAGGGTTAAGCTCCTACGAGCAGTACTTC
V: TRBV10-3
size: .
J: TRBJ2-7
D: .

CDR3: CASSYAAGSHNEQFF
DNA: TGTGCCAGCAGTTACGCAGCCGGGAGTCACAATGAGCAGTTCTTC
V: TRBV6-6
size: .
J: TRBJ2-1
D: .

CDR3: CASSEGGANEKLFF
DNA: TGTGCCAGCAGTGAAGGGGGGGCTAATGAAAAACTGTTTTTT
V: TRBV2
size: .
J: TRBJ1-4
D: .

CDR3: CASSRLERGVQETQYF
DNA: TGCGCCAGCAGCCGCCTGGAGCGGGGGGTCCAAGAGACCCAGTACTTC
V: TRBV5-1
size: .
J: TRBJ2-5
D: TRBD2

CDR3: CASSYGQGVGGELFF
DNA: TGTGCCAGCAGCTACGGACAGGGGGTGGGCGGGGAGCTGTTTTTT
V: TRBV7-3
size: .
J: TRBJ2-2
D: TRBD1

CDR3: CATRFGLSSYEQYF
DNA: TGTGCCACCAGATTTGGGCTTAGCTCCTACGAGCAGTACTTC
V: TRBV15
size: .
J: TRBJ2-7
D: .

CDR3: CASSLTGTMPSNYGYTF
DNA: TGTGCCAGCAGCTTAACCGGGACAATGCCGTCAAACTATGGCTACACCTTC
V: TRBV11-2
size: .
J: TRBJ1-2
D: .

CDR3: CAEYGGPSFRTEAFF
DNA: TGTGCCGAATACGGGGGGCCAAGTTTTCGTACTGAAGCTTTCTTT
V: TRBV6-4
size: .
J: TRBJ1-1
D: .